A single sample gave rise to the 32 T cell receptor beta chains below, sequenced in a study of T cells in Graves' hyperthyroidism and ophthalmopathy. RNA transcripts were the template for amplifying TCR beta CDR3 regions. The HTBI primer set drove a first-round RT-PCR of the TCR CDR3. TCRdb passed the multiplex PCR reads through MiXCR, listing each CDR3 protein once. This table holds some 400,000 distinct CDR3 sequences, approximately 20% found once. Specimen: blood. All receptors come from a woman under 30 with Graves' hyperthyroidism.

V is TRBV5-1 and J is TRBJ1-2; no clear D gene. Germline assignment: CDR1 SGHRS and CDR2 YFSETQ. This CDR3 contains 14 residues. Deletions cut 0 bases from V and 4 bases from J, with 10 bases between. CDR3 residues: CASSLGGFGYGYTF. CDR3 bases: TGCGCCAGCAGCTTGGGGGGTTTCGGCTATGGCTACACCTTC.

There are many counts of this clonotype. This chain connects TRBV6-5 to TRBJ1-2; the D is unclear. The CDR3 contains 13 residues. The V end was cut by 2 bases, the J end by 6 bases, with 10 bases between. CDR1 is MNHEY, CDR2 SVGAGI, per germline. The CDR3 is CASSYKVGNGYTF. CDR3 nucleotides: TGTGCCAGCAGTTACAAGGTCGGGAATGGCTACACCTTC.

For this clonotype: Possible read error: a much larger clone is one base away. The V gene is TRBV30, the J gene TRBJ1-2; D remains unclear. Germline-derived CDR1 and CDR2 are GTSNPN and SVGIG (reference sequence). The CDR3 runs to 15 residues. Trimming cost V 2 bases and J 2 bases, with 15 bases left between them. For the CDR3, the DNA is TGTGCCTGGAGTCCCACCCCACATTTGAACTATGGCTACACCTTC. It encodes CAWSPTPHLNYGYTF.

There are many counts of this clonotype. The DNA of the CDR3 is TGTGCCAGCAGCCTTATGGGGGGATTCACAGATACGCAGTATTTT. It specifies CASSLMGGFTDTQYF. The chain couples TRBV11-1 to TRBJ2-3; D possibly corresponds to TRBD2 (6 bases). Germline V gene data show CDR1 as SGHAT and CDR2 as FQDESV (reference sequence). Trimming stripped 5 bases from V and 2 bases from J, with 14 bases between. This CDR3 comprises 15 residues. The complete variable domain, with remaining parts taken from reference TRBV11-1 and TRBJ2-3, reads EAEVAQSPRYKITEKSQAVAFWCDPISGHATLYWYRQILGQGPELLVQFQDESVVDDSQLPKDRFSAERLKGVDSTLKIQPAELGDSAMYLCASSLMGGFTDTQYFGPGTRLTVL.

This clonotype has more than one count but fewer than ten. This rearrangement joins TRBV25-1 to TRBJ2-2; TRBD2 matches 8 bases. Germline lookup yields CDR1 MGHDK and CDR2 SYGVNS. Trimming cost V 2 bases and J 6 bases; bases outside gene matches: 8. This CDR3 has 16 residues. The CDR3 coding sequence is TGTGCCAGCAGTGAACTTGAATTCGGGAGGGCCGGGGAGCTGTTTTTT. This sequence encodes CASSELEFGRAGELFF.

This clonotype came up many times. J is TRBJ1-1 and V is TRBV29-1; D gene ambiguous. The ends were cut back, 5 bases at V and 4 bases at J, with 14 bases in the middle. This CDR3 is 13 amino acids long. CDR1 is SQVTM and CDR2 is ANQGSEA in the germline V gene. CDR3 coding DNA: TGCAGCGTTCAAAATCCCTTCGGCACTGAAGCTTTCTTT. It yields the protein CSVQNPFGTEAFF.

The rearrangement joins TRBV24-1 to TRBJ2-2; TRBD1 agrees at 7 bases. V was clipped by 8 bases and J by 3 bases; unmatched bases: 5. The CDR3 runs to 14 residues. CDR1 and CDR2 (germline): KGHDR, SFDVKD. The DNA for the CDR3 is TGTGCCACCAAAGGGACAGCGGACACCGGGGAGCTGTTTTTT. This codes for CATKGTADTGELFF.

As to this clonotype: Germline and junction disagree at one end, which may indicate a read error. The chain links TRBV5-1 to TRBJ1-2; D call uncertain. The V gene's germline CDR1 is SGHRS and CDR2 YFSETQ. CDR3 length: 14 amino acids. In DNA form, the CDR3 reads TGCGCCAGCAGCTTGGTGGGTCCCAACTATGGCTTCACCTTC. It codes for CASSLVGPNYGFTF.

The chain couples TRBV6-1 to TRBJ2-5; TRBD2 agrees at 8 bases. With 10 bases clipped from V and 1 base from J, the junction kept 5 bases outside the gene matches. Germline CDR1 and CDR2: MNHNS and SASEGT. This CDR3 region has 13 residues. CDR3 amino acids: CATEGLAQETQYF. CDR3 nucleotide sequence: TGTGCCACCGAAGGACTAGCCCAAGAGACCCAGTACTTC.

The rearrangement joins TRBV24-1 to TRBJ2-5; 12 nucleotides match TRBD2. Germline values: CDR1 KGHDR, CDR2 SFDVKD. With 5 bases clipped from V and 0 bases from J, the junction kept 0 bases outside the gene matches. CDR3 size: 15 residues. For the CDR3, the DNA is TGTGCCACCAGTGGGACTAGCGGGAACCAAGAGACCCAGTACTTC. Protein product: CATSGTSGNQETQYF.

J is TRBJ2-5 and V is TRBV12-3 or TRBV12-4, with D possibly matching TRBD2 (6 bases). The CDR3 totals 15 residues. V was shortened by 6 bases and J by 2 bases, with 16 bases between the two germline ends. The CDR3 loop is CASSSNSGRQETQYF. The CDR3 bases are TGTGCCAGCAGCTCCAATAGCGGAAGACAAGAGACCCAGTACTTC.

The rearrangement uses TRBV6-5 and TRBJ1-1; D gene ambiguous. Trimming took 0 bases from V and 2 from J, leaving 7 bases between them. The CDR3 is 14 amino acids. Germline V lookup: CDR1 MNHEY, CDR2 SVGAGI. CDR3 sequence reads: CASSYSIQNTEAFF. For the CDR3, the DNA is TGTGCCAGCAGTTACTCGATCCAAAACACTGAAGCTTTCTTT.

This clonotype showed up many times. CDR3 in amino acids: CASIWTANTEAFF. The CDR3 DNA reads TGTGCCAGCATTTGGACAGCGAACACTGAAGCTTTCTTT. The V and J genes are TRBV6-5 and TRBJ1-1, with D possibly TRBD1 on 6 matching bases. The V gene's germline CDR1 is MNHEY and CDR2 SVGAGI. The CDR3 covers 13 residues. Trimming cost V 7 bases and J 1 base, with 10 bases left between them.

This clonotype has ten or more counts. This rearrangement joins TRBV7-9 to TRBJ1-1; D is uncertain. In germline, CDR1 is SEHNR, CDR2 FQNEAQ (reference sequence). This CDR3 contains 10 residues. V gave up 10 bases and J gave up 6 bases, with 9 bases separating them. The CDR3 sequence: CATGGAEAFF. CDR3 sequence (DNA): TGTGCCACGGGTGGGGCTGAAGCTTTCTTT.

There are a few counts of this clonotype. The chain links TRBV5-1 to TRBJ2-5, with 8 bases lining up with TRBD2. Unmatched junction bases numbered 14, after V lost 10 bases and J lost 3 bases. This CDR3 has 15 residues. CDR1 is SGHRS, CDR2 YFSETQ, per germline. CDR3 protein: CAGKLAGLREETQYF. In DNA, the CDR3 is TGCGCCGGAAAGCTAGCGGGTTTGAGGGAAGAGACCCAGTACTTC.

At least ten counts were recorded for this clonotype. The chain joins TRBV30 to TRBJ1-5, with unresolved D. V dropped 5 bases and J dropped 6 bases, with 17 bases sitting between them. CDR3 length equals 14 residues. Germline values: CDR1 GTSNPN, CDR2 SVGIG (reference sequence). The CDR3 coding sequence is TGTGCCTGGGGCGCCCCACCAAGACCTCAGCCCCAGCATTTT. It is translated as CAWGAPPRPQPQHF.

Only a few counts were recorded for this clonotype. This chain links TRBV7-3 with TRBJ1-1, with 9 bases that match TRBD1. The CDR3 is 14 residues long. Germline loops: CDR1 SGHTA, CDR2 FQGTGA. Trimming removed 0 bases from V and 4 bases from J; junction bases left unmatched: 0. The CDR3 DNA follows: TGTGCCAGCAGCTTAACGGGACAGGGCACTGAAGCTTTCTTT. Its translation is CASSLTGQGTEAFF.

This clonotype was seen many times. V is TRBV7-8 and J is TRBJ2-7; no clear D gene. In germline, CDR1 is SGHVS, CDR2 FQNEAQ. CDR3 size: 15 residues. The V gene lost 5 bases and the J gene lost 0 bases, with 14 bases spanning the gap. CDR3 sequence: CASSGRNIGSYEQYF. The CDR3 DNA reads as TGTGCCAGCAGCGGGCGTAATATCGGCTCCTACGAGCAGTACTTC.

This clonotype was found many times. The chain carries TRBV29-1 and TRBJ1-1; no firm D call. The CDR3 totals 11 residues. Germline V gene lookup returns CDR1 SQVTM and CDR2 ANQGSEA. This chain's CDR3 is CRAGGMTEAFF. The CDR3 DNA sequence: TGCAGAGCGGGAGGTATGACTGAAGCTTTCTTT. The variable domain in full, completed from reference TRBV29-1 and TRBJ1-1, reads SAVISQKPSRDICQRGTSLTIQCQVDSQVTMMFWYRQQPGQSLTLIATANQGSEATYESGFVIDKFPISRPNLTFSTLTVSNMSPEDSSIYLCRAGGMTEAFFGQGTRLTVV.

This clonotype was found many times. The chain employs TRBV6-5 and TRBJ1-3, with D possibly TRBD1 on 6 matching bases. V shed 2 bases and J shed 0 bases, with 11 bases lying between them. Germline loops: CDR1 MNHEY, CDR2 SVGAGI. The CDR3 covers 16 residues. The CDR3 nucleotides are TGTGCCAGCAGTTACCGACAGGTCCTCTCTGGAAACACCATATATTTT. Translated, it gives CASSYRQVLSGNTIYF.

This clonotype occurred many times. The gene calls are TRBV20-1 and TRBJ2-5; 15 nucleotides agree with TRBD2. Germline V gene sequence: CDR1 DFQATT, CDR2 SNEGSKA (reference sequence). The CDR3 extends over 16 amino acids. Trimming cost V 3 bases and J 1 base; bases outside gene matches: 3. In nucleotides, the CDR3 is TGCAGTGCTAGTGGGACTAGCGGGGGGCCCCAAGAGACCCAGTACTTC. Translation: CSASGTSGGPQETQYF.

This clonotype was observed at least ten times. The chain joins TRBV15 to TRBJ1-2; TRBD1 is a possible D gene (6 bases). The V end lost 0 bases, the J end lost 2 bases, and 13 bases lay between the germline ends. CDR3 length: 16 residues. Germline-derived CDR1 and CDR2 are LNHNV and YYDKDF (reference sequence). CDR3 in amino acids: CATSRDDGQGNYGYTF. Here the CDR3 DNA reads TGTGCCACCAGCAGAGATGACGGGCAGGGGAACTATGGCTACACCTTC.

Ten or more counts support this clonotype. The CDR3 sequence is CASSLQDRDLPPPNDHTEAFF. The CDR3 nucleotides read TGTGCCAGCAGCCTCCAAGACAGGGATTTACCACCACCGAACGATCACACTGAAGCTTTCTTT. V is TRBV4-2 and J is TRBJ1-1, with 7 bases matching TRBD1. Germline CDR1 reads LGHNA; CDR2 reads YNFKEQ. J lost 3 bases, V lost 4 bases, and 26 bases had no gene match. The CDR3 spans 21 residues.

This clonotype was detected ten times or more. This chain connects TRBV20-1 to TRBJ2-5; maybe TRBD1 (6 bases). Germline CDR1 DFQATT, CDR2 SNEGSKA (reference sequence). With 2 bases removed from V and 0 bases from J, the gap between germline ends came to 13 bases. The CDR3 is 15 residues long. CDR3 sequence (DNA): TGCAGTGCTAGATTGGTGGGGGACAACCAAGAGACCCAGTACTTC. Its translation: CSARLVGDNQETQYF.

Ten or more counts support this clonotype. V is TRBV11-2 and J is TRBJ1-5; 7 positions agree with TRBD1. Germline V CDR1 and CDR2: SGHAT, FQNNGV. V lost 3 bases, J lost 5 bases, and 7 bases stayed unmatched. This CDR3 is built from 15 residues. The CDR3 here is CASSLGRGTYQPQHF. CDR3 bases: TGTGCCAGCAGCTTGGGCAGGGGGACGTATCAGCCCCAGCATTTT.

This clonotype came up many times. The chain employs TRBV19 and TRBJ1-5; the D gene is possibly TRBD1 (5 bases). With 6 bases removed from V and 6 bases from J, the gap between germline ends came to 18 bases. Germline assignment: CDR1 LNHDA and CDR2 SQIVND (reference sequence). The CDR3 totals 15 residues. Here the CDR3 DNA reads TGTGCCAGTAGGGGCGGCAGGGATTTTGGTCAGCCCCAGCATTTT. Protein sequence: CASRGGRDFGQPQHF.

For this clonotype: A read error may explain this, as a much larger clone is one base away. V usage is TRBV28 and J usage is TRBJ1-5; 8 bases fit TRBD1. CDR3 length: 15 residues. The germline V gene has CDR1 MDHEN and CDR2 SYDVKM. CDR3: CASSPRTGSYQPKHF. The CDR3 coding sequence is TGTGCCAGCAGTCCCAGGACAGGGTCGTACCAGCCCAAGCATTTT.

This clonotype was observed a few times. V usage is TRBV29-1 and J usage is TRBJ2-5; the D is unclear. The CDR3 covers 16 residues. The V end lost 3 bases, the J end lost 1 base, and 18 bases lay between the germline ends. Germline V gene lookup returns CDR1 SQVTM and CDR2 ANQGSEA. The DNA of the CDR3 is TGCAGCGTTGACTCCCCCGGTGGGTTTCCCCAAGAGACCCAGTACTTC. Residues: CSVDSPGGFPQETQYF.

This clonotype was recorded at least ten times. The CDR3 spells CASSPPGQGRHEQYF. DNA for the CDR3: TGTGCCAGCAGCCCGCCGGGACAGGGTCGGCACGAGCAGTACTTC. The V and J genes are TRBV13 and TRBJ2-7; TRBD1 agrees at 9 bases. CDR1 is PRHDT, CDR2 FYEKMQ, per germline (reference sequence). CDR3 length: 15 residues. V gave up 5 bases and J gave up 5 bases; unmatched junction bases: 10.

Ten or more counts support this clonotype. V and J are TRBV20-1 and TRBJ1-5; D uncertain. This CDR3 region has 12 residues. Per the germline V gene, CDR1 is DFQATT and CDR2 is SNEGSKA (reference sequence). Between the trimmed V and J ends, which lost 6 bases and 2 bases, there was a span of 8 bases. This CDR3 is CSAIGGNQPQHF. The CDR3 DNA reads as TGCAGTGCCATAGGAGGCAATCAGCCCCAGCATTTT.

The V gene is TRBV13, the J gene TRBJ1-1; no reliable D call. The CDR3 consists of 14 residues. Germline V gene sequence: CDR1 PRHDT, CDR2 FYEKMQ (reference sequence). The V end lost 2 bases, the J end lost 9 bases, and 16 bases lay between the germline ends. This CDR3 reads CASSLRQADPKAFF. CDR3 coding DNA: TGTGCCAGCAGCTTACGCCAGGCAGATCCCAAAGCTTTCTTT.

The count of this clonotype is one. The chain couples TRBV12-3 or TRBV12-4 to TRBJ2-7; D assignment may be TRBD1 or TRBD2 (5 bases each). CDR3 length: 11 residues. The V end lost 2 bases, the J end lost 12 bases, and 11 bases lay between the germline ends. The CDR3 loop reads CASSLTGTRYF. DNA for the CDR3: TGTGCCAGCAGTTTAACGGGGACGCGGTACTTC.